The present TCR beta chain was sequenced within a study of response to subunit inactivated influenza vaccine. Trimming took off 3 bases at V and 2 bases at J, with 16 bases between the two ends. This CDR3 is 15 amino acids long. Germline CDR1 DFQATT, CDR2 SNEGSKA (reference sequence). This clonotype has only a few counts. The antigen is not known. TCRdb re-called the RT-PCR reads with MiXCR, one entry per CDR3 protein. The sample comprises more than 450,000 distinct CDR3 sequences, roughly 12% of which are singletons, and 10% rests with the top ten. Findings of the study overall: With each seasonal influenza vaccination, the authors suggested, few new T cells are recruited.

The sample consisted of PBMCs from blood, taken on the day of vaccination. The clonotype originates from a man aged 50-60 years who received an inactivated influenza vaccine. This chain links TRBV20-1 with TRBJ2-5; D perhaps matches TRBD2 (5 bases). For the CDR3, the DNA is TGCAGTGCTAGTGTTCCAAGAGGGTTGCAAGAGACCCAGTACTTC. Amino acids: CSASVPRGLQETQYF.